This T cell receptor (beta chain) was sequenced for a study of blood T cell repertoires in COVID-19. At the level of the study: Samples came from the United States, Italy and Spain, spanning acute and convalescent COVID-19.

As originally analysed: The authors estimated nucleated cell counts from reference gene primer amplification. Libraries were prepared by immunoSEQ multiplex PCR; TCRdb keeps only in-frame clonotypes and omits some of them. Clonal size and the V and J genes are those of that table, whereas D and trimming came from the DNA. The sample records about 41,000 clones, around 90% being singletons. CDR1 and CDR2 (germline): SGHTA, FQGNSA. J lost 0 bases, V lost 2 bases, and 7 bases had no gene match. This CDR3 region has 17 residues. The count of this clone is one. The chain joins TRBV7-2 to TRBJ2-3, with 8 bases lining up with TRBD2. The clonotype was recovered from a man aged 60 to 75 with acute or convalescent COVID-19. Specimen: peripheral blood. This CDR3 reads CASSLRSGSTSTDTQYF. CDR3 DNA sequence: TGTGCCAGCAGCTTAAGGAGCGGGAGCACTAGCACAGATACGCAGTATTTT.